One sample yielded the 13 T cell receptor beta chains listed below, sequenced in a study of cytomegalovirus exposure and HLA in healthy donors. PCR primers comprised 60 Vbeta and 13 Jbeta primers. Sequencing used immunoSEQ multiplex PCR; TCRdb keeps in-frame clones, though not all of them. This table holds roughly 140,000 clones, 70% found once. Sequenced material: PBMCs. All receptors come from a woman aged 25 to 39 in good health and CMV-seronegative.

The CDR3 DNA sequence: TGCAGCGTTGAAATTCGGGGTTATGGGGAAGAGACCCAGTACTTC. Its protein product is CSVEIRGYGEETQYF. The chain links TRBV29-1 to TRBJ2-5; a weak D match, TRBD2 (5 bases). The CDR3 has 15 amino acids. The V end lost 2 bases, the J end lost 3 bases, and 16 bases lay between the germline ends. CDR1 and CDR2 (germline): SQVTM, ANQGSEA.

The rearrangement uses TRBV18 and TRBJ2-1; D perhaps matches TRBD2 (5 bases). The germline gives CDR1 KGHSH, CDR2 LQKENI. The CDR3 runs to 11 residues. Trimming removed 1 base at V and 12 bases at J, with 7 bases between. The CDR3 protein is CASSPRRGQFF. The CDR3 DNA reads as TGTGCCAGCTCACCACGTCGGGGGCAGTTCTTC.

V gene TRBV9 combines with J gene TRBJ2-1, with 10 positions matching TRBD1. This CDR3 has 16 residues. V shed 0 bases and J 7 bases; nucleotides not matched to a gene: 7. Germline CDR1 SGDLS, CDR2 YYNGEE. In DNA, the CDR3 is TGTGCCAGCAGCGTAGCTCCGACAGGGGGCAAGAATGAGCAGTTCTTC. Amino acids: CASSVAPTGGKNEQFF.

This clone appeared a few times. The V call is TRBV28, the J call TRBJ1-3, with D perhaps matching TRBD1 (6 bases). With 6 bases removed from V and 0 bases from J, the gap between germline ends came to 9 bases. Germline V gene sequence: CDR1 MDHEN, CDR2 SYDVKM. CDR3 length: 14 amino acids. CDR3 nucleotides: TGTGCCAGCAGGCAAGGGGGCTCTGGAAACACCATATATTTT. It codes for CASRQGGSGNTIYF.

CDR3 DNA sequence: TGTGCCAGCAGCCCAATAGGAGGGAACACTGAAGCTTTCTTT. Translating it yields CASSPIGGNTEAFF. V and J are TRBV7-3 and TRBJ1-1; the D is unclear. Trimming cost V 5 bases and J 1 base, with 11 bases left between them. The germline gives CDR1 SGHTA, CDR2 FQGTGA. The length of the CDR3 is 14 residues.

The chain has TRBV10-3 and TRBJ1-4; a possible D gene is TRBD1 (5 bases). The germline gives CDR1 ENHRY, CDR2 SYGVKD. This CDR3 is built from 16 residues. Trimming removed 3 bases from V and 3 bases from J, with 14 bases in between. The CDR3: CAISDIKDMANEKLFF. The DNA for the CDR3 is TGTGCCATCAGTGATATTAAGGACATGGCTAATGAAAAACTGTTTTTT.

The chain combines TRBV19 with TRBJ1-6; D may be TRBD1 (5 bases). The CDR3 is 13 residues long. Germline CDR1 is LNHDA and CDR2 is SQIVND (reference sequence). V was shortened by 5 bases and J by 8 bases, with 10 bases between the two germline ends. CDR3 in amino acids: CASSGVGDSPLHF. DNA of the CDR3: TGTGCCAGTAGTGGAGTAGGGGATTCACCCCTCCACTTT.

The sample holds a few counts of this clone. The CDR3: CASSDWQSNEKLFF. DNA of the CDR3: TGTGCCAGCAGTGACTGGCAGTCTAATGAAAAACTGTTTTTT. J is TRBJ1-4 and V is TRBV25-1, with D unresolved. CDR1 is MGHDK, CDR2 SYGVNS, per germline. The CDR3 contains 14 residues. V dropped 3 bases and J dropped 3 bases, with 8 bases sitting between them.

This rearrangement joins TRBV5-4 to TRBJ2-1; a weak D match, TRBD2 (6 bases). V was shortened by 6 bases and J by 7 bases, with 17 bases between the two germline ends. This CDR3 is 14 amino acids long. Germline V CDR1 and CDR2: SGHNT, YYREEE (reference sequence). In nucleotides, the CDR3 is TGTGCCAGCAAGTTCGGGGGACCAGGGAATGAGCAGTTCTTC. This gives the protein CASKFGGPGNEQFF.

CDR3 protein: CASSPSPAGANTGELFF. CDR3 DNA sequence: TGTGCCAGCAGCCCCTCGCCCGCGGGAGCGAACACCGGGGAGCTGTTTTTT. The rearrangement uses TRBV7-3 and TRBJ2-2; 7 bases map to TRBD2. V dropped 5 bases and J dropped 0; count of bases not matched to a gene: 9. The CDR3 totals 17 residues. Germline V gene data show CDR1 as SGHTA and CDR2 as FQGTGA.

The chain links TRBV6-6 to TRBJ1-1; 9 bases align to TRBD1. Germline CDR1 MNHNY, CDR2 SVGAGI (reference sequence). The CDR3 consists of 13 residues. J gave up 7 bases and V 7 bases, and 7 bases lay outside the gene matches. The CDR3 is CASTLQGAGEAFF. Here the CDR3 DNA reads TGTGCCAGCACCCTACAGGGGGCGGGTGAAGCTTTCTTT.

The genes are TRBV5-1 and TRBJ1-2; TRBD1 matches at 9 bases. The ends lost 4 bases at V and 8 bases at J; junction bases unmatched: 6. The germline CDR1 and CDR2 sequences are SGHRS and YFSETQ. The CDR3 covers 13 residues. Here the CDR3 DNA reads TGCGCCAGCAGCCCCCGGGACAGGGACGGCTACACCTTC. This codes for CASSPRDRDGYTF.

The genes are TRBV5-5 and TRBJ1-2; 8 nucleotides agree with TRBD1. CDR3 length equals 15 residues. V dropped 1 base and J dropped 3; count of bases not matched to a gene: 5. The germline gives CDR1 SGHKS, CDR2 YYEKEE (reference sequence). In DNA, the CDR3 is TGTGCCAGCAGCTTGCCGGGACAGGTAGACTATGGCTACACCTTC. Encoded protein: CASSLPGQVDYGYTF.